A selection of T cell receptor beta chains follows, all from one sample in a study of shared clonotypes between healthy human individuals. The assay was immunoSEQ multiplex PCR, and TCRdb's table has in-frame clones only and misses some. The sample gives about 600,000 clones, roughly four fifths of which show up once; 12% is in the top ten. The sequenced sample consisted of PBMCs. The source is a woman aged 40 to 55 in good health. Some clones in this sample may be carry-over from other donors' samples. Both conserved end residues are part of each CDR3. D genes are given only for firm matches. Size is stated for part of the rows, as once, few or many counts, or as a class when the clone is expanded.

CDR3	DNA	V	length	D	J	size
CASSPKTLATSYNEQFF	TGCGCCAGCAGCCCAAAGACCCTAGCGACATCCTACAATGAGCAGTTCTTC	TRBV4-1	17	NA	TRBJ2-1	NA
CASSLVPSLQGLNTEAFF	TGTGCCAGCAGTTTAGTCCCCTCTCTACAGGGACTGAACACTGAAGCTTTCTTT	TRBV27	18	NA	TRBJ1-1	NA
CAWSVEAFEANVLTF	TGTGCCTGGAGTGTAGAGGCCTTTGAGGCCAACGTCCTGACTTTC	TRBV30	15	NA	TRBJ2-6	NA
CASSVEQGIEQFF	TGTGCCAGCAGCGTAGAGCAGGGTATCGAGCAGTTCTTC	TRBV9	13	NA	TRBJ2-1	NA
CASSPHPGTGDNEQFF	TGTGCCAGCAGTCCACACCCCGGGACAGGGGACAATGAGCAGTTCTTC	TRBV27	16	TRBD1	TRBJ2-1	NA
CASSEVGPYSNQPQHF	TGTGCCAGCAGTGAAGTTGGACCTTATAGCAATCAGCCCCAGCATTTT	TRBV6-1	16	NA	TRBJ1-5	NA
CAIRQGRGTGELFF	TGTGCCATCAGACAGGGCCGAGGCACCGGGGAGCTGTTTTTT	TRBV19	14	TRBD1	TRBJ2-2	NA
CASSKTGTVNTEAFF	TGTGCCAGCAGCAAAACGGGGACAGTAAACACTGAAGCTTTCTTT	TRBV21-1	15	NA	TRBJ1-1	NA
CASSEETSGSYEQYF	TGTGCCAGCAGTGAAGAGACTAGCGGTTCCTACGAGCAGTACTTC	TRBV6-1	15	TRBD2	TRBJ2-7	few
CASSLTPGLAAKNIQYF	TGTGCCAGCAGCTTAACTCCGGGACTAGCGGCCAAAAACATTCAGTACTTC	TRBV7-2	17	TRBD2	TRBJ2-4	NA